Presented here are 15 T cell receptor beta chains from one specimen sequenced in a study of a mutant IDH1 vaccine in newly diagnosed glioma (dated by TCRdb to the early 2020s). Interpreted using the paper, the time point label stands for: baseline, week 1 (first vaccination visit). The sample's treatment or condition, from its label and the paper: pre-vaccination baseline after standard-of-care therapy. The library was prepared using the immunoSEQ multiplex PCR assay. This immuneACCESS table, as held by TCRdb, lists in-frame sequences with V and J called but not all clones. Of the missing ones, under half trace to an unresolved V gene in checked studies; the others have no known cause. Recorded for this sample are under 65,000 clones; roughly 80% of them occurred a single time. The ten largest clones capture less than 2% of the sample. Sequencing was performed on PBMCs, taken from a glioma patient treated with radiotherapy, temozolomide or both. The receptor set was obtained from a woman aged 40 to 50 with glioma.

V gene TRBV5-1 combines with J gene TRBJ1-1, with TRBD1 matching 7 bases. Trimming took 0 bases from V and 4 from J; bases not matched to a gene: 6. The CDR3 length is 15 residues. Germline loops: CDR1 SGHRS, CDR2 YFSETQ. The DNA of the CDR3 is TGCGCCAGCAGCTTGGAGCAGGGACAGAGCACTGAAGCTTTCTTT. Translation: CASSLEQGQSTEAFF.

The J gene is TRBJ2-7, the V gene TRBV27, with 12 bases identical to TRBD1. Germline V lookup: CDR1 MNHEY, CDR2 SMNVEV (reference sequence). The ends lost 11 bases at V and 4 bases at J; junction bases unmatched: 9. The CDR3 is 14 amino acids. For the CDR3, the DNA is TGTGCCTCCTCGTGGGGACAGGGGGCGTACGAGCAGTACTTC. Its translation: CASSWGQGAYEQYF.

The V gene is TRBV7-8, the J gene TRBJ1-6; D is perhaps TRBD1 (5 bases). The V end lost 5 bases, the J end lost 0 bases, and 11 bases lay between the germline ends. The CDR3 spans 16 residues. Germline loops: CDR1 SGHVS, CDR2 FQNEAQ. CDR3 in amino acids: CASSNSGSSYNSPLHF. DNA of the CDR3: TGTGCCAGCAGCAATTCAGGGAGCTCCTATAATTCACCCCTCCACTTT.

V gene TRBV30 combines with J gene TRBJ2-2; D remains unclear. Trimming removed 1 base from V and 2 bases from J, with 2 bases in between. CDR3 length equals 12 residues. In germline, CDR1 is GTSNPN, CDR2 SVGIG (reference sequence). The CDR3 region is CAWSANTGELFF. DNA of the CDR3: TGTGCCTGGAGTGCAAACACCGGGGAGCTGTTTTTT.

The chain uses TRBV27 and TRBJ2-2, with TRBD1 identical over 9 bases. The J segment lost 5 bases and the V segment lost 7 bases, leaving 2 bases of the junction unmatched. The germline V gene has CDR1 MNHEY and CDR2 SMNVEV (reference sequence). CDR3 size: 13 residues. The CDR3 loop reads CASTTGGTGELFF. The CDR3 DNA follows: TGTGCCAGCACGACAGGGGGAACCGGGGAGCTGTTTTTT.

This chain uses TRBV6-1 with TRBJ1-3; D unresolved. The V and J ends lost 2 bases and 4 bases respectively, with 6 bases between them. CDR1 is MNHNS and CDR2 is SASEGT in the germline V gene. CDR3 length equals 13 residues. The DNA of the CDR3 is TGTGCCAGCAGTGAAAGAGACGGAAACACCATATATTTT. Residues: CASSERDGNTIYF.

This clone has only a few counts. V usage is TRBV4-1 and J usage is TRBJ1-3; D not resolved. There are 12 residues in the CDR3. Germline CDR1 is MGHRA and CDR2 is YSYEKL. The ends were cut back, 0 bases at V and 9 bases at J, with 6 bases in the middle. CDR3 loop: CASSQDLGTIYF. In DNA, the CDR3 is TGCGCCAGCAGCCAAGACCTCGGCACCATATATTTT.

This chain joins TRBV19 and TRBJ1-2, with 8 bases fitting TRBD1. V was clipped by 6 bases and J by 4 bases; unmatched bases: 7. The CDR3 covers 14 residues. Per the germline V gene, CDR1 is LNHDA and CDR2 is SQIVND (reference sequence). The CDR3 DNA follows: TGTGCCAGTAGGCAGGGGGCGACCTCCTATGGCTACACCTTC. It yields the protein CASRQGATSYGYTF.

The chain uses TRBV7-2 and TRBJ1-2; possible D gene TRBD1, 6 bases. V was cut by 5 bases and J by 3 bases, with 10 bases left in between. This CDR3 region has 13 residues. Germline CDR1 reads SGHTA; CDR2 reads FQGNSA. The CDR3 DNA follows: TGTGCCAGCAGCACCGGACAGTACTATGGCTACACCTTC. It specifies CASSTGQYYGYTF.

V usage is TRBV7-2 and J usage is TRBJ2-5; TRBD1 matches 7 bases. CDR1 is SGHTA and CDR2 is FQGNSA in the germline V gene. V lost 0 bases, J lost 4 bases, and 5 bases stayed unmatched. The CDR3 runs 15 residues. CDR3 region: CASSLAVTGRETQYF. The CDR3 DNA follows: TGTGCCAGCAGCTTAGCAGTGACAGGGAGAGAGACCCAGTACTTC.

The rearrangement links TRBV10-3 to TRBJ1-2; D unresolved. Germline-derived CDR1 and CDR2 are ENHRY and SYGVKD. V lost 5 bases, J lost 7 bases, and 14 bases lay in between. The CDR3 consists of 13 residues. The CDR3 loop reads CAISSSPGGGYTF. CDR3 DNA sequence: TGTGCCATCAGTTCGTCCCCAGGAGGTGGCTACACCTTC.

The V gene is TRBV5-5, the J gene TRBJ2-3; 9 positions match TRBD1. CDR1 is SGHKS, CDR2 YYEKEE, per germline (reference sequence). V dropped 5 bases and J dropped 4; count of bases not matched to a gene: 8. The CDR3 covers 15 residues. The CDR3 sequence: CASSTGGKISDTQYF. The CDR3 bases are TGTGCCAGCAGTACAGGGGGCAAGATCTCAGATACGCAGTATTTT. Full variable domain (rest looked up from reference TRBV5-5 and TRBJ2-3): DAGVTQSPTHLIKTRGQQVTLRCSPISGHKSVSWYQQVLGQGPQFIFQYYEKEERGRGNFPDRFSARQFPNYSSELNVNALLLGDSALYLCASSTGGKISDTQYFGPGTRLTVL.

This chain links TRBV10-2 with TRBJ2-5, with 8 bases lining up with TRBD2. The CDR3 length is 14 residues. V lost 1 base and J lost 5; bases outside the gene matches: 3. CDR1 is WSHSY, CDR2 SAAADI, per germline. The CDR3 DNA reads TGCGCCAGCAGTGAGTTAGCGGGGAGGGAGACCCAGTACTTC. Protein: CASSELAGRETQYF.

The chain uses TRBV6-1 and TRBJ2-7; D possibly corresponds to TRBD1 (5 bases). Deletions cut 7 bases from V and 6 bases from J, with 22 bases between. Germline V gene data show CDR1 as MNHNS and CDR2 as SASEGT. The CDR3 totals 15 residues. CDR3 loop: CASTLTGPRYFEQYF. CDR3 sequence (DNA): TGTGCCAGCACTTTAACAGGACCCCGCTACTTCGAGCAGTACTTC.

This rearrangement joins TRBV7-2 to TRBJ1-2, with 7 bases matching TRBD1. The ends lost 7 bases at V and 7 bases at J; junction bases unmatched: 6. This CDR3 comprises 12 residues. CDR1 is SGHTA and CDR2 is FQGNSA in the germline V gene. The CDR3 nucleotides read TGTGCCAGCATGTACAGGGGATCTGGCTACACCTTC. Amino acid sequence: CASMYRGSGYTF.